The table lists the clone carrying this T cell receptor (beta chain) with many counts. The antigen remains unidentified. The data belong to a study of beta chain features in type 1 diabetes. Germline loops: CDR1 SGDLS, CDR2 YYNGEE. Trimming removed 0 bases from V and 9 bases from J, with 21 bases in between. This CDR3 is built from 16 residues. The entirety of the isolated RNA underwent reverse transcription, so expressed TCRB transcripts were sequenced. Here immunoSEQ multiplex PCR was the method, and the copy in TCRdb shows in-frame clones only, minus some. The table shows fewer than 400,000 clones, with roughly 9% occurring only once. Study results and limitations: Within each of all four CD4+ subsets, Type 1 diabetes patients had TCRB CDR3s that were moderately but significantly shorter. High-TCR-expressing cells could be over-represented by cDNA sequencing. For type 1 diabetes patients, VDJ junctions showed fewer insertions and more deletions. A potential influence of HLA type upon TCRB rearrangement remained unresolved herein. Patients showed naive, central memory and Treg TCRB repertoires that appeared more similar than those of healthy donors.

The chain employs TRBV9 and TRBJ1-2; D may be TRBD1 (5 bases). The sequencing sample was made of central memory CD4+ T cells from blood. This TCR was recovered from a man aged 25 to 40 with type 1 diabetes. CDR3 region: CASSVDPGGVGGSYTF. The CDR3 bases are TGTGCCAGCAGCGTAGATCCCGGAGGGGTGGGAGGAAGCTACACCTTC.